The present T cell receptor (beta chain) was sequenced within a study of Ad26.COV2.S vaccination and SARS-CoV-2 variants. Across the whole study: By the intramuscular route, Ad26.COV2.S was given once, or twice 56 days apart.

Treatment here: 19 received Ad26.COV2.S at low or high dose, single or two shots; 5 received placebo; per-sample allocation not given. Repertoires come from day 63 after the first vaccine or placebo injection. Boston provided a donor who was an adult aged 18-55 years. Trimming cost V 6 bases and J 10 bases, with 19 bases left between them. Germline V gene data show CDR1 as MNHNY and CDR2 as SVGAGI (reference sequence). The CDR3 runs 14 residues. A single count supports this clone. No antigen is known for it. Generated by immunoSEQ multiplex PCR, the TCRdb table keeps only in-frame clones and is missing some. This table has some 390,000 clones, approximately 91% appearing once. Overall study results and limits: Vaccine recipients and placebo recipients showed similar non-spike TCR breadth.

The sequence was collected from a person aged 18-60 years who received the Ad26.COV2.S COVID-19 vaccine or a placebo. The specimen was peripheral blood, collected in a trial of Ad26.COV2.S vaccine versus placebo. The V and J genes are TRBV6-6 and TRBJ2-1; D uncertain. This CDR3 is CASSPRLDPWEQFF. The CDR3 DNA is TGTGCCAGCAGCCCACGCCTAGACCCCTGGGAGCAGTTCTTC.